A single sample is the source of the 28 T cell receptor beta chains below, sequenced in a study of T cells in Graves' hyperthyroidism and ophthalmopathy. RNA transcripts yielded amplified TCR beta CDR3 regions. The HTBI primer set drove a first-round RT-PCR of the TCR CDR3. TCRdb reprocessed the multiplex PCR reads with MiXCR, giving one entry per CDR3 protein. The repertoire holds around 560,000 distinct CDR3 sequences, with over 15% as singletons. Sequencing was carried out using blood. All receptors come from a woman between 18 and 29 years old with Graves' hyperthyroidism.

This clonotype appeared many times. This rearrangement joins TRBV30 to TRBJ1-5; 8 positions match TRBD1. The CDR3 totals 14 residues. The germline CDR1 and CDR2 sequences are GTSNPN and SVGIG (reference sequence). Trimming at V came to 3 bases and at J to 3 bases, leaving 4 bases not matched to a gene. CDR3 sequence reads: CAWSGDRYNQPQHF. Here the CDR3 DNA reads TGTGCCTGGAGCGGGGACAGGTACAATCAGCCCCAGCATTTT.

The rearrangement links TRBV19 to TRBJ1-2; 9 nucleotides agree with TRBD1. The length of the CDR3 is 13 residues. Germline V gene lookup returns CDR1 LNHDA and CDR2 SQIVND (reference sequence). The J segment lost 6 bases and the V segment lost 6 bases, leaving 5 bases of the junction unmatched. CDR3 loop: CASRDRGVDGYTF. The DNA for the CDR3 is TGTGCCAGTAGGGACAGGGGCGTTGATGGCTACACCTTC.

This chain joins TRBV29-1 and TRBJ2-5; TRBD1 agrees at 10 bases. V gave up 7 bases and J gave up 3 bases; unmatched junction bases: 8. This CDR3 comprises 14 residues. Germline lookup yields CDR1 SQVTM and CDR2 ANQGSEA. The CDR3 DNA follows: TGCAGCGCCAACCCTGGGACAGGGGAAGAGACCCAGTACTTC. It is translated as CSANPGTGEETQYF.

This clonotype has more than one count but fewer than ten. The chain has TRBV28 and TRBJ2-3; TRBD2 agrees at 9 bases. CDR3 length: 19 amino acids. Germline values: CDR1 MDHEN, CDR2 SYDVKM. Germline trimming cut 0 bases from V and 3 bases from J; bases unmatched to any gene: 13. The CDR3, as DNA: TGTGCCAGCAGTTTATGGGAGGGGCGGGAGGGCCTAGGAACAGATACGCAGTATTTT. Its protein product is CASSLWEGREGLGTDTQYF.

The sample holds a few counts of this clonotype. The gene calls are TRBV18 and TRBJ1-2; 7 nucleotides match TRBD1. Trimming took 4 bases from V and 3 from J; bases not matched to a gene: 2. The CDR3 has 13 amino acids. Per the germline V gene, CDR1 is KGHSH and CDR2 is LQKENI. The CDR3 sequence is CASSHRGDYGYTF. CDR3 in DNA: TGTGCCAGCTCACACAGGGGTGACTATGGCTACACCTTC.

This clonotype was observed at least ten times. The rearrangement uses TRBV20-1 and TRBJ1-1, with D possibly TRBD1 on 5 matching bases. CDR3 size: 13 residues. Between the trimmed V and J ends, which lost 1 base and 6 bases, there was a span of 12 bases. The germline V gene encodes CDR1 DFQATT and CDR2 SNEGSKA (reference sequence). The CDR3 spells CSARVPFRAEAFF. Here the CDR3 DNA reads TGCAGTGCTAGAGTTCCGTTCAGGGCTGAAGCTTTCTTT.

Regarding this clonotype: A much bigger clone sits one base away, suggesting this may be a read error. V and J are TRBV5-6 and TRBJ1-4, with 7 bases that match TRBD1. Losses at the gene ends were 0 bases for V and 10 bases for J; bases not matched to a gene: 6. Looked up from germline, CDR1 is SGHDT and CDR2 is YYEEEE. This CDR3 is built from 14 residues. DNA for the CDR3: TGTGCCAGCAGCTTGGGACAGGGCAGGAGAAAACTGTTTTTT. Amino acids: CASSLGQGRRKLFF.

This clonotype appeared many times. The rearrangement joins TRBV6-5 to TRBJ2-7; 9 positions agree with TRBD1. V was pared by 0 bases and J by 2 bases, with 5 bases of the junction left unmatched. The length of the CDR3 is 16 residues. Germline-derived CDR1 and CDR2 are MNHEY and SVGAGI. CDR3 in amino acids: CASSYSGQGITYEQYF. As DNA, the CDR3 is TGTGCCAGCAGTTACTCTGGACAGGGGATCACCTACGAGCAGTACTTC.

CDR3 DNA: TGTGCCAGCAGCTTAGCCCCACCAGGCTCCTACAATGAGCAGTTCTTC. This translates into CASSLAPPGSYNEQFF. The rearrangement links TRBV7-6 to TRBJ2-1, with D unclear. From germline, CDR1 is SGHVS and CDR2 FNYEAQ. This CDR3 region has 16 residues. V gave up 0 bases and J gave up 0 bases, with 9 bases separating them.

The J gene is TRBJ2-3, the V gene TRBV7-9; 10 bases agree with TRBD1. J lost 1 base, V lost 5 bases, and 9 bases had no gene match. The CDR3 is made up of 17 amino acids. CDR1 is SEHNR and CDR2 is FQNEAQ in the germline V gene (reference sequence). CDR3 sequence reads: CASSPRQGALGTDTQYF. For the CDR3, the DNA is TGTGCCAGCAGCCCTAGACAGGGGGCATTGGGCACAGATACGCAGTATTTT. Supplemented by reference TRBV7-9 and TRBJ2-3, the full variable domain reads DTGVSQNPRHKITKRGQNVTFRCDPISEHNRLYWYRQTLGQGPEFLTYFQNEAQLEKSRLLSDRFSAERPKGSFSTLEIQRTEQGDSAMYLCASSPRQGALGTDTQYFGPGTRLTVL.

The chain couples TRBV4-1 to TRBJ1-5; TRBD1 matches 7 bases. Germline CDR1 and CDR2: MGHRA and YSYEKL. The CDR3 is 16 amino acids. Germline trimming cut 0 bases from V and 3 bases from J; bases unmatched to any gene: 5. The CDR3 reads CASSQDNRGYNQPQHF. The CDR3 region has the DNA TGCGCCAGCAGCCAAGATAACAGGGGTTACAATCAGCCCCAGCATTTT.

This clonotype was picked up many times. V usage is TRBV2 and J usage is TRBJ2-3; possibly TRBD2 for D (5 bases). The CDR3 spans 16 residues. V dropped 0 bases and J dropped 2 bases, with 12 bases sitting between them. Germline values: CDR1 SNHLY, CDR2 FYNNEI. CDR3 nucleotides: TGTGCCAGCAGTGAAGCGCAACTAGTTACCACAGATACGCAGTATTTT. It specifies CASSEAQLVTTDTQYF.

This clonotype was observed a handful of times. The genes are TRBV4-3 and TRBJ2-5; D is uncertain. Germline V gene data show CDR1 as LGHNA and CDR2 as YSLEER. V was shortened by 0 bases and J by 0 bases, with 11 bases between the two germline ends. The length of the CDR3 is 16 residues. The CDR3 DNA sequence: TGCGCCAGCAGCCAAGAAGCCTTAGGGAACCAAGAGACCCAGTACTTC. Translating gives CASSQEALGNQETQYF.

The chain employs TRBV7-9 and TRBJ2-3; 10 bases are a match to TRBD2. The CDR3 is 13 amino acids. CDR1 is SEHNR and CDR2 is FQNEAQ in the germline V gene (reference sequence). V lost 7 bases and J lost 6; bases outside the gene matches: 4. The CDR3 DNA follows: TGTGCCAGCACAGCGGGGGGGCAGGATACGCAGTATTTT. Its protein is CASTAGGQDTQYF.

This chain uses TRBV10-3 with TRBJ1-2; a weak D match, TRBD1 (5 bases). The V gene lost 6 bases and the J gene lost 3 bases, with 11 bases spanning the gap. The CDR3 runs to 13 residues. The germline V gene encodes CDR1 ENHRY and CDR2 SYGVKD. CDR3 residues: CAISLDSDYGYTF. The CDR3 DNA sequence: TGTGCCATCAGCCTAGACAGCGACTATGGCTACACCTTC.

The chain joins TRBV27 to TRBJ1-1, with no clear D. The V end lost 0 bases, the J end lost 0 bases, and 5 bases lay between the germline ends. This CDR3 is 14 amino acids long. Germline CDR1 and CDR2: MNHEY and SMNVEV (reference sequence). The CDR3 DNA is TGTGCCAGCAGTTTATCCATCATGAACACTGAAGCTTTCTTT. Encoded protein: CASSLSIMNTEAFF.

This clonotype has only a few counts. V is TRBV29-1 and J is TRBJ2-6, with a possible D match to TRBD1 (6 bases). The CDR3 extends over 19 amino acids. Germline V CDR1 and CDR2: SQVTM, ANQGSEA. Trimming cost V 0 bases and J 0 bases, with 18 bases left between them. In DNA, the CDR3 is TGCAGCGTTGAAGATGATAGGCAGGGGCCTTTCTCTGGGGCCAACGTCCTGACTTTC. It encodes CSVEDDRQGPFSGANVLTF.

This clonotype was picked up a small number of times. A much larger clone sits a single nucleotide away, making a read error possible. V gene TRBV12-3 or TRBV12-4 combines with J gene TRBJ2-1, with 11 bases aligning to TRBD1. The J segment lost 2 bases and the V segment lost 5 bases, leaving 2 bases of the junction unmatched. The CDR3 runs to 15 residues. CDR3 nucleotide sequence: TGTGCCAGCAGTGGGGGACAGGGGGCCTACAATGAGCAGTTCTTC. Protein sequence: CASSGGQGAYNEQFF.

This clonotype was seen more than once but under ten times. This may stem from a read error, because a much larger clone lies one nucleotide away. V is TRBV20-1 and J is TRBJ2-7, with 7 bases matching TRBD2. The CDR3 contains 17 residues. Germline V CDR1 and CDR2: DFQATT, SNEGSKA (reference sequence). Unmatched junction bases numbered 12, after V lost 1 base and J lost 0 bases. The CDR3 here is CSARGSEGQRGSYEQYF. CDR3 in DNA: TGCAGTGCTAGAGGTTCGGAAGGGCAGCGGGGCTCCTACGAGCAGTACTTC.

This clonotype occurred many times. This chain joins TRBV5-1 and TRBJ2-3; D remains unclear. The CDR3 totals 17 residues. The V end was cut by 0 bases, the J end by 3 bases, with 17 bases between. CDR1 is SGHRS, CDR2 YFSETQ, per germline. DNA for the CDR3: TGCGCCAGCAGCTTGGTAGTTACAGACCCGTCTACAGATACGCAGTATTTT. Translating gives CASSLVVTDPSTDTQYF.

This clonotype was counted many times. The chain couples TRBV20-1 to TRBJ2-7; D tentatively fits TRBD1 or TRBD2 (5 bases each). From germline, CDR1 is DFQATT and CDR2 SNEGSKA (reference sequence). CDR3 length: 15 amino acids. V lost 0 bases, J lost 0 bases, and 12 bases lay in between. The CDR3 spells CSAREGDVSSYEQYF. In DNA form, the CDR3 reads TGCAGTGCTAGAGAGGGGGACGTAAGCTCCTACGAGCAGTACTTC.

This clonotype has at least ten counts. The genes are TRBV4-3 and TRBJ2-1; D is possibly TRBD2 (6 bases). The CDR3 spans 16 residues. In germline, CDR1 is LGHNA, CDR2 YSLEER. V lost 5 bases to trimming and J lost 0 bases, with 14 bases between them. For the CDR3, the DNA is TGCGCCAGCAGCAAATTAGCGGATAGCTCCTACAATGAGCAGTTCTTC. As protein: CASSKLADSSYNEQFF.

The rearrangement links TRBV7-2 to TRBJ1-3; D unresolved. Deletions cut 5 bases from V and 2 bases from J, with 19 bases between. The V gene's germline CDR1 is SGHTA and CDR2 FQGNSA. The CDR3 length is 17 residues. CDR3: CASSLTAVEPTGNTIYF. The CDR3 DNA reads TGTGCCAGCAGCCTCACTGCAGTCGAACCCACTGGAAACACCATATATTTT.

V and J are TRBV29-1 and TRBJ2-5; D possibly uses TRBD1 or TRBD2 (5 bases each). This CDR3 spans 12 amino acids. The V gene's germline CDR1 is SQVTM and CDR2 ANQGSEA. V was shortened by 3 bases and J by 6 bases, with 11 bases between the two germline ends. Here the CDR3 reads CSVDSGLQTQYF. CDR3 in DNA: TGCAGCGTTGATTCGGGGCTCCAGACCCAGTACTTC.

This clonotype showed up many times. V usage is TRBV29-1 and J usage is TRBJ1-4, with a possible D match to TRBD1 (5 bases). This CDR3 is 15 amino acids long. Germline V lookup: CDR1 SQVTM, CDR2 ANQGSEA. V lost 7 bases and J lost 4, with 19 bases in between. The CDR3 DNA follows: TGCAGCGCAGGACGCCGGGACGGCCTTAATGAAAAACTGTTTTTT. Its protein product is CSAGRRDGLNEKLFF.

This clonotype was picked up a small number of times. The chain joins TRBV18 to TRBJ1-5, with D tentatively TRBD1 (5 bases). Germline loops: CDR1 KGHSH, CDR2 LQKENI. V lost 4 bases and J 3 bases, leaving 7 bases between the germline ends. This CDR3 has 13 amino acids. In DNA, the CDR3 is TGTGCCAGCTCACGACAGCCCAATCAGCCCCAGCATTTT. Amino acid sequence: CASSRQPNQPQHF.

This clonotype was seen many times. The chain is built from TRBV5-1 and TRBJ2-1; 10 bases are shared with TRBD2. Germline CDR1 reads SGHRS; CDR2 reads YFSETQ. V lost 3 bases and J lost 5; bases outside the gene matches: 5. The CDR3 extends over 15 amino acids. The CDR3 is CASSSLAGENNEQFF. The CDR3 DNA reads TGCGCCAGCAGCTCTCTAGCGGGGGAAAACAATGAGCAGTTCTTC. Together with reference TRBV5-1 and TRBJ2-1, the CDR3 gives the full variable domain: KAGVTQTPRYLIKTRGQQVTLSCSPISGHRSVSWYQQTPGQGLQFLFEYFSETQRNKGNFPGRFSGRQFSNSRSEMNVSTLELGDSALYLCASSSLAGENNEQFFGPGTRLTVL.

At least ten counts were recorded for this clonotype. This sequence joins TRBV2 and TRBJ2-3, with D maybe TRBD2 (6 bases). V was shortened by 3 bases and J by 5 bases, with 12 bases between the two germline ends. Germline V lookup: CDR1 SNHLY, CDR2 FYNNEI. This CDR3 spans 14 amino acids. The CDR3 DNA reads TGTGCCAGCAGTGACGAGGACTATAGAGATACGCAGTATTTT. It specifies CASSDEDYRDTQYF.